This T cell receptor (beta chain) emerged from a study of technical replicates of blood from several donors. J lost 3 bases, V lost 0 bases, and 1 base had no gene match. The CDR3 runs to 14 residues. Germline-derived CDR1 and CDR2 are LGHNA and YSLEER. The repertoire was sequenced with immunoSEQ multiplex PCR; TCRdb's copy has only in-frame clones and lacks some. The sample lists about 59,000 clones; 80% to 95% were seen once. The rearrangement joins TRBV4-3 to TRBJ2-7; 8 bases line up with TRBD2. The sample taken for sequencing was PBMCs. The clonotype originates from a human donor in good health. Some clones in this sample may be carry-over from other donors' samples. The CDR3 DNA sequence: TGCGCCAGCAGCCAAGACGCGGGAGGCTACGAGCAGTACTTC. It yields the protein CASSQDAGGYEQYF.